The present T cell receptor beta chain was sequenced within a study of cytomegalovirus exposure and HLA in healthy donors. V lost 3 bases and J 0 bases, leaving 9 bases between the germline ends. CDR3 length: 14 amino acids. Germline V gene data show CDR1 as LNHDA and CDR2 as SQIVND (reference sequence). The PCR was carried out with 60 Vbeta primers and 13 Jbeta primers. Produced via immunoSEQ multiplex PCR; TCRdb's table is partial and in-frame only. The sample lists 250,000 to 350,000 clones, roughly 90% occurring once. This clone was observed a few times. Its antigen is not identified. The study's findings and limits: Later, an analysis showed that TCR beta chains associated with HLA were more clonally expanded than others that were equally common. HLA alleles showed associations with around 15,000 TCR beta sequences in a later analysis, at a 0.05 false discovery rate. Immune exposure information available was restricted to CMV serostatus. Within an earlier analysis, most TCR beta V segments proved productive either about 87% or about 30% of the time.

This clonotype was obtained from a woman aged 18 to 35 in good health and CMV-seronegative. The sequenced sample was PBMCs. V is TRBV19 and J is TRBJ2-7; D not certain. The CDR3 bases are TGTGCCAGTAGTATTTCATCTAGCTCCTACGAGCAGTACTTC. It yields the protein CASSISSSSYEQYF. The full variable domain, rest sourced from reference TRBV19 and TRBJ2-7, is DGGITQSPKYLFRKEGQNVTLSCEQNLNHDAMYWYRQDPGQGLRLIYYSQIVNDFQKGDIAEGYSVSREKKESFPLTVTSAQKNPTAFYLCASSISSSSYEQYFGPGTRLTVT.